This T cell receptor (beta chain) was sequenced during a study of CXCR3-negative and CXCR3-positive naive CD8 T cells. The study, taken as a whole, reports: TRB CDR3 hydrophobicity was greater in CXCR3-positive naive cells than in CXCR3-negative naive cells.

Within the CD8+ T cell compartment, naive cells were CD45RO-CCR7+CD27+CD95-. Through 5' RACE with UMI labels, the TRB cDNA libraries were prepared. With the 5' RACE reads reprocessed, TCRdb shows one record per CDR3 protein and no DNA. This sample's table has about 150,000 distinct CDR3 sequences. In germline, CDR1 is SQVTM, CDR2 ANQGSEA. The CDR3 covers 13 residues. Comment on this clonotype: The antigen remains unidentified.

Sequenced input: naive CXCR3+ CD8+ T cells from blood. Stated subset: CD45RO-CCR7+CD27+CD95- naive CD8+ T cells expressing CXCR3 (TNR3+). The chain employs TRBV29-1 and TRBJ1-2; no DNA is available, so the TRBD1 call from TCRdb remains unchecked. The clonotype comes from a human donor in good health. Some clones in this sample may be carry-over from other donors' samples. CDR3 sequence: CSVEEGGNYGYTF.